This T cell receptor (beta chain) is from a study of shared clonotypes between healthy human individuals. Study-wide findings and caveats: The generation probabilities recorded for non-shared clonotypes fell below those of clonotypes shared by all four donors.

Clones were sequenced by immunoSEQ multiplex PCR, and TCRdb holds only the in-frame ones, with some missing. The table records millions of clones, about 95% of them present only once. The length of the CDR3 is 11 residues. CDR1 is MNHEY, CDR2 SVGAGI, per germline. V shed 6 bases and J shed 5 bases, with 5 bases lying between them. Comments on this clone: Antigen specificity is unknown.

Terminally differentiated effector memory CD45RA+ cells were excluded from the naive CD8 cells, which were CD45RO-negative and positively selected for CCR7. The rearrangement joins TRBV6-5 to TRBJ2-1; D gene uncertain. This receptor was obtained from a man aged 18 to 29 in good health. Sequencing was performed on naive CD8+ T cells sorted from blood. CDR3 nucleotide sequence: TGTGCCAGCAGGGCTGACAATGAGCAGTTCTTC. Translation gives CASRADNEQFF.